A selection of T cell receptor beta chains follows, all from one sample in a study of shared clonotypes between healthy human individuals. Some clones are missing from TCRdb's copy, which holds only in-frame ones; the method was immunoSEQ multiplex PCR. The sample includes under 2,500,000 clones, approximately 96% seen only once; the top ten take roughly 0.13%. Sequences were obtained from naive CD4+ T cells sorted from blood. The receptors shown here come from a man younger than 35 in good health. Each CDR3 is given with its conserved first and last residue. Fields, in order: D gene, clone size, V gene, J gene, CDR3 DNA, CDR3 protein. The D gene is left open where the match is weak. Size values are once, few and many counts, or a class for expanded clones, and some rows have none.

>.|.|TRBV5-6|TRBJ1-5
TGTGCCAGCAGCTTGGGGGCGTCAGATCAGCCCCAGCATTTT
CASSLGASDQPQHF
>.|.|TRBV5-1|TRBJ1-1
TGCGCCAGCTGCCGTGGAGAGAACACTGAAGCTTTCTTT
CASCRGENTEAFF
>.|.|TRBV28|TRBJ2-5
TGTGCCAGCCGCGGCAGGTTCCAAGAGACCCAGTACTTC
CASRGRFQETQYF
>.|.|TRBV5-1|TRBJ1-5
TGCGCCAGCAGCTTGGGGATGAGGGAGGGGCAGCCCCAGCATTTT
CASSLGMREGQPQHF
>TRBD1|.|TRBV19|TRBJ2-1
TGTGCCAGCCGGACAGGGGGTTCCTACAATGAGCAGTTCTTC
CASRTGGSYNEQFF
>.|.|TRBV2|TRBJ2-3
TGTGCCAGCAGTAGGACATCTAGCACAGATACGCAGTATTTT
CASSRTSSTDTQYF
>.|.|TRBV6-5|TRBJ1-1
TGTGCCAGCAGCCGTGGGGCTGAAGCTTTCTTT
CASSRGAEAFF
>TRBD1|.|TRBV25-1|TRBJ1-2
TGTGCCAGCAGTGAGGCGCGGGGGACAGGGTATGGCTACACCTTC
CASSEARGTGYGYTF
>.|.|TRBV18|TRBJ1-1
TGTGCCAGCTCACCACGGGAGCAACAGGGAATCGGCACTGAAGCTTTCTTT
CASSPREQQGIGTEAFF
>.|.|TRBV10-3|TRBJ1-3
TGTGCCATCACCCCGACAGTTTCTGGAAACACCATATATTTT
CAITPTVSGNTIYF
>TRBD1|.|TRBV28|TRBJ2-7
TGTGCCAGCAGTCAGGGACAGGGGGGTGAGCAGTACTTC
CASSQGQGGEQYF
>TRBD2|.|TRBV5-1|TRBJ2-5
TGCGCCAGCGGTCCGGGGGGGCCGCAAGAGACCCAGTACTTC
CASGPGGPQETQYF
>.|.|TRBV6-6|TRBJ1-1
TGTGCCAGCAGGGGTGGGGGCTACGACACTGAAGCTTTCTTT
CASRGGGYDTEAFF
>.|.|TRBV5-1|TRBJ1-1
TGCGCCAGCAGCTTGGCCGCTATGGGGGGAAGTACTGAAGCTTTCTTT
CASSLAAMGGSTEAFF
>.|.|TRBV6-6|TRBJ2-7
TGTGCCAGCAGTAGAGGGACCGGGACAATGTACGAGCAGTACTTC
CASSRGTGTMYEQYF
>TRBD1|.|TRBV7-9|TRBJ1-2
TGTGCCAGCAGCATGGACAGGGCAGTTGGCTACACCTTC
CASSMDRAVGYTF
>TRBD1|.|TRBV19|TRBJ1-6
TGTGCCAGTAGGGGACAGGGGTATTCACCCCTCCACTTT
CASRGQGYSPLHF
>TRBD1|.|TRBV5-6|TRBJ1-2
TGTGCCAGCAGACTGGACCAAGGGACAGGGACGAGGGCTAACTATGGCTACACCTTC
CASRLDQGTGTRANYGYTF
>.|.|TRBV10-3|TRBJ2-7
TGTGCCATCAGTGAGGTTGGGGTAGGGTCCTACGAGCAGTACTTC
CAISEVGVGSYEQYF
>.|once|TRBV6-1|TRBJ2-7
TGTGCCAGCCAGCCAGACAGGTCGGGGGACGAGCAGTACTTC
CASQPDRSGDEQYF
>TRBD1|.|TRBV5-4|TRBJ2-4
TGTGCCAGCAGCTTAGTAATCGGGACAGGGGAGAACATTCAGTACTTC
CASSLVIGTGENIQYF
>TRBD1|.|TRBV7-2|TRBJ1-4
TGTGCCAGCAGCTTACAGGGGGCGGCAACTAATGAAAAACTGTTTTTT
CASSLQGAATNEKLFF
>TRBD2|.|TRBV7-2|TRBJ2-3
TGTGCCAGCAGCCCGGGGACTAGGGCTAGCACAGATACGCAGTATTTT
CASSPGTRASTDTQYF
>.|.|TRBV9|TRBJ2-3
TGTGCCAGCAGCGTAGAGGGCGGAGGTGGCACAGATACGCAGTATTTT
CASSVEGGGGTDTQYF
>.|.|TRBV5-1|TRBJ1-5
TGCGCCAGCAGCTCAGACAGCAGCAATCAGCCCCAGCATTTT
CASSSDSSNQPQHF
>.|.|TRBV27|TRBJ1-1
TGTGCCAGCAGTTTATTTTCCGCAGGGTACACTGAAGCTTTCTTT
CASSLFSAGYTEAFF
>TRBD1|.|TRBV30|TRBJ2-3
TGTGCCTGGCGTACAGGGGCGGCCAGCACAGATACGCAGTATTTT
CAWRTGAASTDTQYF
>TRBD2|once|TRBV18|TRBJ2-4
TGTGCCAGCTCATCTCGGACTAGCGGGAGACAAAACATTCAGTACTTC
CASSSRTSGRQNIQYF
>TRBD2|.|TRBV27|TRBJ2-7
TGTGCCAGCAGGCCAGCGGGAGATTACGAGCAGTACTTC
CASRPAGDYEQYF
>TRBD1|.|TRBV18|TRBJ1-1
TGTGCCAGCTCACAGACCTCCGGGACAGGGGGCACTGAAGCTTTCTTT
CASSQTSGTGGTEAFF
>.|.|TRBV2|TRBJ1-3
TGTGCCAGCAGTCAGGGTTCTCCTGGAAACACCATATATTTT
CASSQGSPGNTIYF
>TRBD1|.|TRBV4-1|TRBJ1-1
TGCGCCAGCAGCCAATCCACAGGGGTGAACACTGAAGCTTTCTTT
CASSQSTGVNTEAFF
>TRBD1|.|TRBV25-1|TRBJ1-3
TGTGCCAGCAGCCTGACAGGGTCCGGAAACACCATATATTTT
CASSLTGSGNTIYF
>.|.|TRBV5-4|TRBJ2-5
TGTGCCAGCAGCATCCGGGACCGCGAGAGAGAGACCCAGTACTTC
CASSIRDRERETQYF
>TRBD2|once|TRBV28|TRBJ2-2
TGTGCCAGCAGTTTATGGGATGGGCGGGAGGCCACCGGGGAGCTGTTTTTT
CASSLWDGREATGELFF
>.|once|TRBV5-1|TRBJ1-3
TGCGCCAGCAGCTTGAAGAACGGCGGCTCTGGAAACACCATATATTTT
CASSLKNGGSGNTIYF